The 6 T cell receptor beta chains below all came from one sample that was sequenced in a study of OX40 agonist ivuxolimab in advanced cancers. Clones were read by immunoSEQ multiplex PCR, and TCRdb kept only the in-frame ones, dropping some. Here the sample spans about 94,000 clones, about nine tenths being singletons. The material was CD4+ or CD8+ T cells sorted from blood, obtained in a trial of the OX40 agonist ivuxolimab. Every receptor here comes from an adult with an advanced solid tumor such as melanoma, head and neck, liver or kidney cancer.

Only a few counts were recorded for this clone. The CDR3 bases are TGTGCCAGCAGTGCGGCGGGCACAGATACGCAGTATTTT. This translates into CASSAAGTDTQYF. This sequence joins TRBV6-5 and TRBJ2-3; no reliable D call. The CDR3 covers 13 residues. The V gene lost 5 bases and the J gene lost 1 base, with 7 bases spanning the gap. Germline-derived CDR1 and CDR2 are MNHEY and SVGAGI.

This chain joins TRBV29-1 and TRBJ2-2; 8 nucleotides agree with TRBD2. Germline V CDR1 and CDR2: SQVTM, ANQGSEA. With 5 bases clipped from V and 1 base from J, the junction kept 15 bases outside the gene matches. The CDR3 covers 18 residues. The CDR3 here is CSVWVNRGGAGNTGELFF. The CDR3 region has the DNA TGCAGCGTTTGGGTAAATCGGGGGGGCGCAGGGAACACCGGGGAGCTGTTTTTT.

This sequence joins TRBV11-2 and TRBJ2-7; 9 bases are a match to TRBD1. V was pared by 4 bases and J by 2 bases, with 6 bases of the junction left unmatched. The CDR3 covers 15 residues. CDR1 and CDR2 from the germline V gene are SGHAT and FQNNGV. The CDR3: CASSWTGTGPYEQYF. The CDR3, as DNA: TGTGCCAGCAGCTGGACCGGGACAGGGCCCTACGAGCAGTACTTC.

The CDR3 loop reads CASSSRDRGRYEQYF. CDR3 nucleotide sequence: TGCGCCAGCAGCTCCCGGGACAGGGGGCGCTACGAGCAGTACTTC. The V and J genes are TRBV5-1 and TRBJ2-7; 12 bases are shared with TRBD1. The V gene's germline CDR1 is SGHRS and CDR2 YFSETQ. Trimming took 3 bases from V and 3 from J; bases not matched to a gene: 4. The CDR3 runs 15 residues.

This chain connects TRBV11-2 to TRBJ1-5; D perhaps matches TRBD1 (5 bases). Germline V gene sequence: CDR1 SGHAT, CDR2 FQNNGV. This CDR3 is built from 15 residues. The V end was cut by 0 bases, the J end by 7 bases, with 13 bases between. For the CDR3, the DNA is TGTGCCAGCAGCTTAGATCCGTGGGGCCGGCAGCCCCAGCATTTT. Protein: CASSLDPWGRQPQHF.

The CDR3 nucleotides are TGTGCCAGCAGCCGAAACCACAGGGTACCTGGGGCCAACGTCCTGACTTTC. Encoded protein: CASSRNHRVPGANVLTF. The chain combines TRBV7-3 with TRBJ2-6; maybe TRBD1 (6 bases). The CDR3 is made up of 17 amino acids. V lost 5 bases and J lost 2, with 16 bases in between. Germline V lookup: CDR1 SGHTA, CDR2 FQGTGA.